The entry that follows covers one T cell receptor beta chain sequence. What it recognizes is unknown. This record belongs to a study of T cell responses to AZD1222 COVID-19 vaccine. Turning to the study itself: Second doses that came at about 4 or about 12 weeks were put together.

TCRdb's table, derived via immunoSEQ multiplex PCR, lists solely in-frame clones and lacks some. The sample has about 180,000 clones, approximately 94% seen once; the top ten hold 2.6%. Trimming cost V 2 bases and J 0 bases; bases outside gene matches: 9. The CDR3 runs to 17 residues. The germline CDR1 and CDR2 sequences are MNHNS and SASEGT. Whole-study findings and limits: The number of AZD1222 recipients seropositive at baseline was only 6 or 7. Along spike, vaccine-associated CD4 TCRs were found throughout, with dominance at 160-218 and 743-854. In a largely white British group with more females than males, clonal diversity was possibly underestimated.

The sequence came from an adult in good health. The V call is TRBV6-1, the J call TRBJ1-1; 7 nucleotides match TRBD1. Sequenced material: peripheral blood, taken on day 0 of AZD1222 vaccination. The CDR3 loop is CASSEWVQGKLNTEAFF. DNA of the CDR3: TGTGCCAGCAGTGAATGGGTACAGGGGAAGTTGAACACTGAAGCTTTCTTT.